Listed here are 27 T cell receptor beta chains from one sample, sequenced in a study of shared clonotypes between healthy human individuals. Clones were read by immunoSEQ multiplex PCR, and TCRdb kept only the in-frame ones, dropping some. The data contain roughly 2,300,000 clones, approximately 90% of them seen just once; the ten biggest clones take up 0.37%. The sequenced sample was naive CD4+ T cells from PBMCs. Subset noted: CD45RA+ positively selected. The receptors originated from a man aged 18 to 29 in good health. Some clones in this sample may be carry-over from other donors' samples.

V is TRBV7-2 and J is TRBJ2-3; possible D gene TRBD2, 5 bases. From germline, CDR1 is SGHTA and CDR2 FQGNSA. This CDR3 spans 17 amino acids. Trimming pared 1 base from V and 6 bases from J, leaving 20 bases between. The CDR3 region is CASSLVASSGRRDTQYF. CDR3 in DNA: TGTGCCAGCAGCTTAGTGGCGTCTAGTGGGCGGAGGGATACGCAGTATTTT. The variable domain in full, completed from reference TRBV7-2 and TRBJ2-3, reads GAGVSQSPSNKVTEKGKDVELRCDPISGHTALYWYRQSLGQGLEFLIYFQGNSAPDKSGLPSDRFSAERTGGSVSTLTIQRTQQEDSAVYLCASSLVASSGRRDTQYFGPGTRLTVL.

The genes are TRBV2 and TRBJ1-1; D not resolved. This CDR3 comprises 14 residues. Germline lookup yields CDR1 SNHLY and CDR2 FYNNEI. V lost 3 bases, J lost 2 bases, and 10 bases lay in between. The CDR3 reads CASSDSQVNTEAFF. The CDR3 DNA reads TGTGCCAGCAGTGATTCCCAAGTAAACACTGAAGCTTTCTTT.

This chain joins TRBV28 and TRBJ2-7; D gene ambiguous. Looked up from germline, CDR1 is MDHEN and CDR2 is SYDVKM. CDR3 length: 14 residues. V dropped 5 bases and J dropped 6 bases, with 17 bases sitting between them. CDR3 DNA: TGTGCCAGCAGTAGGCGAAGTTTGACATCCGAGCAGTACTTC. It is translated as CASSRRSLTSEQYF. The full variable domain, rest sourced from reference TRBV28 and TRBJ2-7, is DVKVTQSSRYLVKRTGEKVFLECVQDMDHENMFWYRQDPGLGLRLIYFSYDVKMKEKGDIPEGYSVSREKKERFSLILESASTNQTSMYLCASSRRSLTSEQYFGPGTRLTVT.

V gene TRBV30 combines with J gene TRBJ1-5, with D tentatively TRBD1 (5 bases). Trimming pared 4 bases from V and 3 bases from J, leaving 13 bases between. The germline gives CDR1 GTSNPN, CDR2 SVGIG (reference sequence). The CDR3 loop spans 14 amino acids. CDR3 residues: CAWTGGRANQPQHF. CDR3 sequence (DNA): TGTGCCTGGACCGGCGGCAGGGCCAATCAGCCCCAGCATTTT.

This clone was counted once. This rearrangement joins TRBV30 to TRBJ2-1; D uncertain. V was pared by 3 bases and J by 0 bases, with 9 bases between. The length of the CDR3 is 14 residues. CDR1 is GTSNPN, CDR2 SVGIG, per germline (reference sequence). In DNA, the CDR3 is TGTGCCTGGAGGGACCTTATCTCCTACAATGAGCAGTTCTTC. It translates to CAWRDLISYNEQFF.

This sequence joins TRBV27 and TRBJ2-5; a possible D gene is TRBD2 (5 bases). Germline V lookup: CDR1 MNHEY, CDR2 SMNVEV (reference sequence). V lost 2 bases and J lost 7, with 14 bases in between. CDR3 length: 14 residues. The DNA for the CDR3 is TGTGCCAGCAGTTTAAGGTGGCTAGCTGGGACCCAGTACTTC. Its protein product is CASSLRWLAGTQYF.

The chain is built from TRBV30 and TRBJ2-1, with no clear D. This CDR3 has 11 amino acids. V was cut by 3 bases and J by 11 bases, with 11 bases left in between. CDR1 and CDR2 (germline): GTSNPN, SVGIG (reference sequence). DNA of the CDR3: TGTGCCTGGAGGGTCTACGGCAAGCAGTTCTTC. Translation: CAWRVYGKQFF.

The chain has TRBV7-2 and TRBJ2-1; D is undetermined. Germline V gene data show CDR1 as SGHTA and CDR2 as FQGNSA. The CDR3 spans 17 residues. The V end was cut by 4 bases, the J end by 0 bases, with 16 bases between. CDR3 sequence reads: CASSYPLGWSSYNEQFF. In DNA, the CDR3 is TGTGCCAGCAGCTACCCTCTCGGGTGGAGCTCCTACAATGAGCAGTTCTTC.

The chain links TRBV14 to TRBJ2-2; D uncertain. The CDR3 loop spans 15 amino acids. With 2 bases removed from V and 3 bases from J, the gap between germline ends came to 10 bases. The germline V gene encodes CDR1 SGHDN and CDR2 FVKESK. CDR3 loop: CASSQSSAHTGELFF. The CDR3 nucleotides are TGTGCCAGCAGCCAATCAAGCGCCCACACCGGGGAGCTGTTTTTT.

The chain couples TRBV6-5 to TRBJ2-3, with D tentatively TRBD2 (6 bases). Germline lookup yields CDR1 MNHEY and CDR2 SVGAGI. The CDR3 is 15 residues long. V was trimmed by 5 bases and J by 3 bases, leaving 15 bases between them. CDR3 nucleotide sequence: TGTGCCAGCAGTCGCCGAACCCGGGGGACAGATACGCAGTATTTT. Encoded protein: CASSRRTRGTDTQYF.

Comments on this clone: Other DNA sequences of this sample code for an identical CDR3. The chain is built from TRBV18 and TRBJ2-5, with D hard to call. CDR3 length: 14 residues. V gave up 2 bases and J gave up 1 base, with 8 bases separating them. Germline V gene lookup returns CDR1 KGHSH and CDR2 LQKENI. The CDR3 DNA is TGTGCCAGCTCACCAACCCCTAGCCAAGAGACCCAGTACTTC. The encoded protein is CASSPTPSQETQYF.

The chain's CDR3 is CASSRQGGTGEKLFF. CDR3 in DNA: TGTGCCAGCAGCCGACAGGGAGGAACAGGAGAAAAACTGTTTTTT. The J gene is TRBJ1-4, the V gene TRBV7-2; the match to TRBD1 covers 7 bases. CDR1 is SGHTA, CDR2 FQGNSA, per germline. This CDR3 is 15 amino acids long. J was trimmed by 8 bases and V by 5 bases; bases with no gene match: 11.

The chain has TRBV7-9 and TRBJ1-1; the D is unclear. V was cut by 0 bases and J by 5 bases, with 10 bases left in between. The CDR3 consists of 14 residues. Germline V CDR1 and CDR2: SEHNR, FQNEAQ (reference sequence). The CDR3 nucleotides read TGTGCCAGCAGCTTAGCACTTGGACGGACTGAAGCTTTCTTT. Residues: CASSLALGRTEAFF.

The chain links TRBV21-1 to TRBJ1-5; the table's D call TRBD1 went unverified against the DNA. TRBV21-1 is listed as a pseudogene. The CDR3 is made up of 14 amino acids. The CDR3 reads CASSTRTGNQPQHF. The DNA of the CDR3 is TGTGCCAGCAGCACACGGACAGGGAATCAGCCCCAGCATTTT.

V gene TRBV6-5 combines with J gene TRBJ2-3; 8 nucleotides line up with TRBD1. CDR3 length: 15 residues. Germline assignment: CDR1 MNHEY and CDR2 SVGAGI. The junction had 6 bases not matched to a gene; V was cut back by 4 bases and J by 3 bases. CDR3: CASSSSDRVTDTQYF. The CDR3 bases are TGTGCCAGCAGTTCCTCGGACAGGGTGACAGATACGCAGTATTTT.

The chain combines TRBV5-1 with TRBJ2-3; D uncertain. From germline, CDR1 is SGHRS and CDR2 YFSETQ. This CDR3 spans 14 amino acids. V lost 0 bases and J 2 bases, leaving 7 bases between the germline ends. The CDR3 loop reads CASSLGPFTDTQYF. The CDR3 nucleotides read TGCGCCAGCAGCTTGGGACCTTTCACAGATACGCAGTATTTT. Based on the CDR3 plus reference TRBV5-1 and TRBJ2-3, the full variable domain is KAGVTQTPRYLIKTRGQQVTLSCSPISGHRSVSWYQQTPGQGLQFLFEYFSETQRNKGNFPGRFSGRQFSNSRSEMNVSTLELGDSALYLCASSLGPFTDTQYFGPGTRLTVL.

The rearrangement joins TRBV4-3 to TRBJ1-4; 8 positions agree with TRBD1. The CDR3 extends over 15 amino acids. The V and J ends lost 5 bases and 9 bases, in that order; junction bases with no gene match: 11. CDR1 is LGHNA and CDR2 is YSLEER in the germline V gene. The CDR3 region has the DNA TGCGCCAGCAGCGGGTATATCAGGGGGCAGAAAAAACTGTTTTTT. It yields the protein CASSGYIRGQKKLFF.

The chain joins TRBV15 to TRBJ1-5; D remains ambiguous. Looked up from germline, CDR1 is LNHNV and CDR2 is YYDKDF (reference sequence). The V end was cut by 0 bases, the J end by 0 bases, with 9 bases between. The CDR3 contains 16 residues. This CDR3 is CATSREGTYSNQPQHF. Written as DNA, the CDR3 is TGTGCCACCAGCAGAGAAGGTACCTATAGCAATCAGCCCCAGCATTTT.

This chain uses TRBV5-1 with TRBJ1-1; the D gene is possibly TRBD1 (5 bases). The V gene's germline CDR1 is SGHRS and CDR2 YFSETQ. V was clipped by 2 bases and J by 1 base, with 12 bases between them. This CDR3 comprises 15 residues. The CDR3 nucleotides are TGCGCCAGCAGCTTCCTAGACAGCACGAACACTGAAGCTTTCTTT. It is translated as CASSFLDSTNTEAFF.

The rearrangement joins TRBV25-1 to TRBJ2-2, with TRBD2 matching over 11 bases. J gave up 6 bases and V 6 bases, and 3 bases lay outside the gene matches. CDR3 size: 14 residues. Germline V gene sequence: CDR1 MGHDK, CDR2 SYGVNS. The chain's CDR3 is CASRTSGNSGELFF. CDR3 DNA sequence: TGTGCCAGCAGGACTAGCGGGAATTCCGGGGAGCTGTTTTTT.

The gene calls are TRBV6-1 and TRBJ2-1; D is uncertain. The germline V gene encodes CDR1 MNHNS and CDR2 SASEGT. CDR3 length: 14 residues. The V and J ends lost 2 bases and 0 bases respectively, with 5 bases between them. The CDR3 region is CASSEISSYNEQFF. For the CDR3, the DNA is TGTGCCAGCAGTGAAATCAGCTCCTACAATGAGCAGTTCTTC.

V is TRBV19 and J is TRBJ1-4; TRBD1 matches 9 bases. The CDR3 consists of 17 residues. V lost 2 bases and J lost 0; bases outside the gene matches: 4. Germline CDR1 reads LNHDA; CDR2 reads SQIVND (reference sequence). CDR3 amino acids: CASSIRTGAPTNEKLFF. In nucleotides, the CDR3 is TGTGCCAGTAGTATAAGGACAGGGGCCCCAACTAATGAAAAACTGTTTTTT. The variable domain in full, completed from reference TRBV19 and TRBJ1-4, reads DGGITQSPKYLFRKEGQNVTLSCEQNLNHDAMYWYRQDPGQGLRLIYYSQIVNDFQKGDIAEGYSVSREKKESFPLTVTSAQKNPTAFYLCASSIRTGAPTNEKLFFGSGTQLSVL.

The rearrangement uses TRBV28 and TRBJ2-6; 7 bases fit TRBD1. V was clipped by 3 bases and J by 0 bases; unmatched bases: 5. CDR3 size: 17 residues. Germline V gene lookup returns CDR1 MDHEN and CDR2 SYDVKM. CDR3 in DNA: TGTGCCAGCAGTTTTGGGACAGCGAGCTCTGGGGCCAACGTCCTGACTTTC. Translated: CASSFGTASSGANVLTF.

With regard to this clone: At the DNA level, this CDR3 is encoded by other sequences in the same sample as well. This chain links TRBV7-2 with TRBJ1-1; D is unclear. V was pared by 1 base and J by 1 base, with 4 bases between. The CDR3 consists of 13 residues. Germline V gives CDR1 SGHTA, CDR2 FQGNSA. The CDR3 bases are TGTGCCAGCAGCTTAGAAACGAACACTGAAGCTTTCTTT. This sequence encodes CASSLETNTEAFF.

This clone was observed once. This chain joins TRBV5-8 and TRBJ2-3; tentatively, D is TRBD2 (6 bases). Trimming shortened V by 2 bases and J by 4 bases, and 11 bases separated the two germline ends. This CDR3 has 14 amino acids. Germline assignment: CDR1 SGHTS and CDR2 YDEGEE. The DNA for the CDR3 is TGTGCCAGCAGCTTTCGGGGAGGCTCAGATACGCAGTATTTT. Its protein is CASSFRGGSDTQYF. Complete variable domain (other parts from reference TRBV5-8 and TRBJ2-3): EAGVTQSPTHLIKTRGQQATLRCSPISGHTSVYWYQQALGLGLQFLLWYDEGEERNRGNFPPRFSGRQFPNYSSELNVNALELEDSALYLCASSFRGGSDTQYFGPGTRLTVL.

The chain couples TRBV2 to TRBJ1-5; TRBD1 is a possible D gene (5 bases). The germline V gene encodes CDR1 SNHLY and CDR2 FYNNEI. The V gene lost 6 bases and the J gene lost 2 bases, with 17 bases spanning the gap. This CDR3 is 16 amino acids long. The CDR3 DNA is TGTGCCAGCAGCCAAAAGATGACGGGGGGCAATCAGCCCCAGCATTTT. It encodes CASSQKMTGGNQPQHF.

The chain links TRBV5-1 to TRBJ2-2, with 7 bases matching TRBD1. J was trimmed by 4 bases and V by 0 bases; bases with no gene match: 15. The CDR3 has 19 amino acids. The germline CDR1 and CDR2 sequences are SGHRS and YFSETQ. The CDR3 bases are TGCGCCAGCAGCTTGGCCAAGGGACAGCAGTCGGGTTTCACCGGGGAGCTGTTTTTT. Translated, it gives CASSLAKGQQSGFTGELFF.